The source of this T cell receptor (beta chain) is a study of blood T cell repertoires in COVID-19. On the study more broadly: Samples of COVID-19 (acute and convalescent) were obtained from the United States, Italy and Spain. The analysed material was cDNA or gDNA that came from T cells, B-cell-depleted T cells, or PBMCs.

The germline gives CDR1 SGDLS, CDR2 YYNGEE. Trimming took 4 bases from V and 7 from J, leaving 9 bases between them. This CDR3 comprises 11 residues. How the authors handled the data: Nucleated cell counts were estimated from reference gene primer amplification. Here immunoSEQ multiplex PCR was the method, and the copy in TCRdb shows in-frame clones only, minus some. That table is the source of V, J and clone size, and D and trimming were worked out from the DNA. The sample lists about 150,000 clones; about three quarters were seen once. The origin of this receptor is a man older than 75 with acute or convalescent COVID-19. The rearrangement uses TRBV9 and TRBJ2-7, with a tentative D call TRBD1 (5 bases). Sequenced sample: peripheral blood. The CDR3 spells CASSRGEEQYF. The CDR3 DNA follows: TGTGCCAGCAGCAGGGGTGAGGAGCAGTACTTC.